What follows describes a single T cell receptor beta chain. A 5'RACE reaction primed in the constant segment made cDNA libraries of TCR alpha and TCR beta, and these carried sample barcodes and UMIs. Each CDR3 protein gets one entry after TCRdb re-called the 5' RACE reads with MiXCR. The sample records roughly 600,000 distinct CDR3 sequences, approximately 18% being singletons. V shed 0 bases and J shed 5 bases, with 8 bases lying between them. CDR3 length equals 13 residues. Germline values: CDR1 SGHRS, CDR2 YFSETQ. The data originate from a study of T-cell memory formation after mild COVID-19. Material for sequencing was PBMCs or a T cell subset sorted from them (not recorded which). V is TRBV5-1 and J is TRBJ2-5; D remains unclear. The sequence came from an adult woman who had mild COVID-19 (a few samples of this study predate the infection). Cell type and time point are not known. The CDR3 loop reads CASSLGPTETQYF. The CDR3, as DNA: TGCGCCAGCAGCTTGGGGCCGACGGAGACCCAGTACTTC.